The 16 T cell receptor beta chains in this list originate from one sample, sequenced in a study of blood T cell repertoires in COVID-19. TCRdb keeps only in-frame clones here, not all; method: immunoSEQ multiplex PCR. The sample shows some 300,000 clones, more than 75% of them seen only once. The sample was PBMCs or T cells enriched from blood (not recorded which). All receptors come from a woman aged 55-69 years in a cohort exposed to, infected with or recovered from COVID-19 (not recorded which).

V and J are TRBV28 and TRBJ1-2, with 9 bases matching TRBD1. CDR3 size: 14 residues. Losses at the gene ends were 2 bases for V and 8 bases for J; bases not matched to a gene: 6. The germline CDR1 and CDR2 sequences are MDHEN and SYDVKM. This CDR3 reads CASSLKDRGRGYTF. Here the CDR3 DNA reads TGTGCCAGCAGTTTAAAGGACAGGGGAAGGGGCTACACCTTC.

The genes are TRBV4-2 and TRBJ1-4; a weak D match, TRBD1 (6 bases). The germline V and J ends were trimmed by 3 bases and 2 bases, with 13 bases remaining between them. CDR3 length: 16 residues. Looked up from germline, CDR1 is LGHNA and CDR2 is YNFKEQ. CDR3 DNA sequence: TGTGCCAGCAGCCAGCCCAGGGGTGCTACTAATGAAAAACTGTTTTTT. It is translated as CASSQPRGATNEKLFF.

The gene calls are TRBV2 and TRBJ2-3; the match to TRBD2 covers 9 bases. Germline CDR1 SNHLY, CDR2 FYNNEI. V was clipped by 1 base and J by 2 bases; unmatched bases: 7. CDR3 length: 17 amino acids. CDR3 nucleotide sequence: TGTGCCAGCAGTGAAGTTGGGACTAGCAGTTCCACAGATACGCAGTATTTT. Translating it yields CASSEVGTSSSTDTQYF.

The chain carries TRBV3-1 (or the pseudogene TRBV3-2) and TRBJ1-4; TRBD1 matches 7 bases. The CDR3 loop spans 15 amino acids. V lost 3 bases to trimming and J lost 8 bases; unmatched junction nucleotides: 9. Looked up from germline, CDR1 is LGHDT and CDR2 is YNNKEL (reference sequence). The CDR3 reads CASSHMGQGDEKLFF. CDR3 sequence (DNA): TGTGCCAGCAGCCATATGGGTCAGGGGGACGAAAAACTGTTTTTT.

The CDR3 coding sequence is TGCGCCAGCAGCCCAACGACAGGGGGTTTGGATACGCAGTATTTT. Its translation is CASSPTTGGLDTQYF. The chain recombines TRBV5-1 with TRBJ2-3; 9 bases fit TRBD1. Germline trimming cut 4 bases from V and 6 bases from J; bases unmatched to any gene: 9. Per the germline V gene, CDR1 is SGHRS and CDR2 is YFSETQ. There are 15 residues in the CDR3.

This chain links TRBV25-1 with TRBJ1-4; D is uncertain. The CDR3 sequence is 14 residues long. Trimming took off 3 bases at V and 7 bases at J, with 12 bases between the two ends. CDR1 is MGHDK, CDR2 SYGVNS, per germline. CDR3 nucleotide sequence: TGTGCCAGCAGTGAGGGTGGGCTCGGTGAAAAACTGTTTTTT. The encoded protein is CASSEGGLGEKLFF.

The genes are TRBV28 and TRBJ2-3, with 10 bases fitting TRBD2. Germline V gene lookup returns CDR1 MDHEN and CDR2 SYDVKM. V shed 7 bases, J shed 4 bases, and the junction held 11 bases outside the gene matches. The CDR3 extends over 16 amino acids. CDR3 sequence: CASIESGRASSDTQYF. The CDR3 nucleotides read TGTGCCAGCATTGAAAGCGGGAGGGCCTCATCAGATACGCAGTATTTT.

The rearrangement links TRBV5-1 to TRBJ1-2; TRBD1 matches 10 bases. Germline loops: CDR1 SGHRS, CDR2 YFSETQ. V was pared by 0 bases and J by 9 bases, with 2 bases of the junction left unmatched. This CDR3 has 13 residues. CDR3 bases: TGCGCCAGCAGCTTGGGGGACAGGGGAAGCTACACCTTC. This encodes CASSLGDRGSYTF.

V is TRBV15 and J is TRBJ1-2, with D uncertain. CDR3 length: 16 amino acids. Looked up from germline, CDR1 is LNHNV and CDR2 is YYDKDF (reference sequence). The ends were cut back, 2 bases at V and 0 bases at J, with 13 bases in the middle. This CDR3 reads CATSRQRRESNYGYTF. CDR3 nucleotides: TGTGCCACCAGCAGACAAAGGAGGGAGTCTAACTATGGCTACACCTTC.

CDR3 DNA: TGTGCCAGCAGCCAACGCCGGGACAGGGGGCAAGAGACCCAGTACTTC. Translating gives CASSQRRDRGQETQYF. This chain joins TRBV3-1 (or the pseudogene TRBV3-2) and TRBJ2-5; 11 bases line up with TRBD1. This CDR3 spans 16 amino acids. J lost 2 bases, V lost 2 bases, and 4 bases had no gene match. CDR1 and CDR2 from the germline V gene are LGHDT and YNNKEL (reference sequence).

This rearrangement joins TRBV5-1 to TRBJ2-1; D uncertain. This CDR3 has 14 residues. The germline CDR1 and CDR2 sequences are SGHRS and YFSETQ. Between the trimmed V and J ends, which lost 0 bases and 3 bases, there was a span of 7 bases. Here the CDR3 DNA reads TGCGCCAGCAGCTTGGGTTCGGGCTACAATGAGCAGTTCTTC. It yields the protein CASSLGSGYNEQFF.

The chain carries TRBV4-3 and TRBJ2-7; weak D call: TRBD2 (5 bases). The germline V gene encodes CDR1 LGHNA and CDR2 YSLEER. This CDR3 has 18 residues. V was shortened by 0 bases and J by 3 bases, with 21 bases between the two germline ends. DNA of the CDR3: TGCGCCAGCAGCCAAGATTTTTCTAGGAGCGGAGGACTCTACGAGCAGTACTTC. It translates to CASSQDFSRSGGLYEQYF.

V gene TRBV27 combines with J gene TRBJ1-2, with D uncertain. This CDR3 comprises 16 residues. Germline values: CDR1 MNHEY, CDR2 SMNVEV (reference sequence). V lost 6 bases, J lost 2 bases, and 19 bases lay in between. CDR3 in DNA: TGTGCCAGCAGCCCGGGGAGGGATCAAATAAACTATGGCTACACCTTC. Translation: CASSPGRDQINYGYTF.

Concerning this clone: At one boundary the junction diverges from the germline segment, which might be a read error. The rearrangement links TRBV5-1 to TRBJ2-7; the match to TRBD1 covers 7 bases. The CDR3 has 14 amino acids. The germline CDR1 and CDR2 sequences are SGHRS and YFSETQ. The CDR3 DNA follows: TGCGCCAGCAGCTTGGTAGGGGGCTCCCACGAGCAGTACTTC. It encodes CASSLVGGSHEQYF.

This chain uses TRBV10-1 with TRBJ1-4, with TRBD1 as a possible D gene (5 bases). The CDR3 is 14 residues long. Per germline, CDR1 WNHNN and CDR2 SYGVQD (reference sequence). Deletions cut 0 bases from V and 7 bases from J, with 9 bases between. The CDR3 loop reads CASSESGQGEKLFF. CDR3 nucleotide sequence: TGCGCCAGCAGTGAGTCGGGGCAGGGTGAAAAACTGTTTTTT.

The V and J genes are TRBV19 and TRBJ1-1; D may be TRBD1 (6 bases). In germline, CDR1 is LNHDA, CDR2 SQIVND (reference sequence). CDR3 length equals 15 residues. Trimming left V 4 bases short and J 1 base short, with 13 bases between. The CDR3 is CASSTRGGRNTEAFF. In nucleotides, the CDR3 is TGTGCCAGTAGTACGAGGGGGGGCAGGAACACTGAAGCTTTCTTT.